This record concerns one TCR beta chain sequence. The specificity of this receptor is unknown. The record has no base qualities; no much larger clone is one base away. Participants in the prospective study were enrolled through a virtual design, were aged roughly 18 to 100 years, and lived in roughly 24 United States geographic areas. In the prospective study, cohorts were assigned on the basis of participant-reported clinical history obtained from a screening survey and a study questionnaire. Recovered participants in ImmuneRACE Cohort 3 were defined by two consecutive negative NP/OP PCR tests, clearance by a healthcare professional, or resolution of symptoms. Mobile phlebotomists in the prospective study collected whole blood, serum and a nasopharyngeal or oropharyngeal swab from every participant. Over a roughly 2-month period, participants in the prospective study had the option of providing additional blood draws and questionnaires. Prospective study blood samples were shipped either frozen or at room temperature before DNA extraction.

TCRbeta CDR3 regions were amplified from genomic DNA using the immunoSEQ Assay, a bias-controlled multiplex PCR. Processing in the source paper ran as follows. The number of nucleated cells in each sample was estimated by amplification of reference gene primers within the assay. To quantify the absolute abundance of each unique TCRbeta CDR3 rearrangement, sequence reads were collapsed and filtered. For each sample, productive Simpson clonality was calculated by taking the square root of Simpson's diversity index across productive rearrangements. The clones in this table, taken by TCRdb from immuneACCESS, are in-frame only. Not every clone is retained; where verified, under half of the shortfall comes from an unresolved V gene, and the cause of the rest is unknown. The V and J calls and clone size were taken over from that table, and D and trimming were inferred from the DNA. A total of around 370,000 clones appear in this sample, 88% of them only once. Of the sample, roughly 1.2% falls within the top ten clones.

The data stem from a study of blood T cell repertoires in COVID-19 (dated by TCRdb to 2018 to 2021). Looking at the study overall: Samples covering the acute and convalescent phases of COVID-19 were provided by collaborators in the United States, Italy and Spain. Samples came from the ongoing ImmuneRACE study (first 160 participants) plus 1,254 subjects from 6 global collaborators. The material from the prospective study consisted of cDNA or gDNA derived from T cells, B-cell-depleted T cells, or PBMCs. HLA class I and class II types, where available, came from metadata supplied by the sample provider rather than from assay-based typing. Subjects who had been exposed to COVID-19, were actively infected with it, or had recovered from it provided the deeply sampled blood TCRbeta repertoires that made up the dataset. A freely available public database, intended as a resource for researchers studying the immune response to SARS-CoV-2, is where the repertoires were released. Sample metadata almost always included a de-identified subject ID, COVID-19 status, age in years and sex. The study at large found these results: The quantity of clinical and demographic metadata differed by source and by participant and was supplied without curation.

As encoded in the germline V gene, CDR1 is SGHVS while CDR2 is FNYEAQ. The CDR3 starts with the cysteine, ends with the phenylalanine, and has 15 residues. The sequence is cut down to CDR3 DNA, 45 bases in frame from base 1. Unmatched junction bases come to 3, with V trimmed by 5 bases and J by 3 bases. The chain joins TRBV7-6 to TRBJ2-3; TRBD1 aligns with 12 central bases. The sequence came from a woman aged 18-35 years who had recovered from COVID-19. Sequenced: PBMCs or T cells enriched from blood (not recorded which). The DNA sequence is as follows: TGTGCCAGCAGCGGGACAGGGGGCTCGACAGATACGCAGTATTTT. This yields the protein CASSGTGGSTDTQYF.